The 22 T cell receptor beta chains below all came from one sample that was sequenced in a study of blood T cell repertoires in COVID-19 (dated by TCRdb to the early 2020s). The library relied on the immunoSEQ multiplex PCR assay. TCRdb's version of the immuneACCESS table is confined to in-frame rearrangements and falls short of the full clone set. An unresolved V gene accounts for under half of the shortfall where checked; the remainder is of unknown origin. The sample table lists around 130,000 clones, approximately 88% of them with a count of one. The ten largest clones represent approximately 17% of the sample. Sequenced material: peripheral blood. These receptors were taken from a woman older than 75 with acute or convalescent COVID-19.

This chain connects TRBV13 to TRBJ1-2; 11 nucleotides match TRBD1. After removal of 4 bases from V and 8 bases from J, the junction contained 9 bases not matched to a gene. CDR1 and CDR2 (germline): PRHDT, FYEKMQ (reference sequence). The CDR3 length is 15 residues. The CDR3 sequence: CASSSPRDRGEGYTF. CDR3 DNA: TGTGCCAGCAGCTCCCCCCGGGACAGGGGGGAGGGCTACACCTTC.

This chain connects TRBV6-5 to TRBJ2-5; tentatively, D is TRBD2 (5 bases). V was cut by 9 bases and J by 5 bases, with 16 bases left in between. The germline V gene encodes CDR1 MNHEY and CDR2 SVGAGI. There are 13 residues in the CDR3. Here the CDR3 reads CASPWPGKETQYF. In DNA, the CDR3 is TGTGCCAGTCCCTGGCCGGGGAAGGAGACCCAGTACTTC.

The rearrangement joins TRBV12-3 or TRBV12-4 to TRBJ2-7, with TRBD1 matching 8 bases. The trim removed 4 bases at V and 6 bases at J, leaving 5 bases unmatched. The CDR3 consists of 13 residues. CDR3 in DNA: TGTGCCAGCAGTTCAGGACAGGGTGGCGAGCAGTACTTC. This translates into CASSSGQGGEQYF.

The chain carries TRBV4-1 and TRBJ2-5; TRBD2 matches at 11 bases. CDR3 length: 18 amino acids. J was trimmed by 5 bases and V by 0 bases; bases with no gene match: 11. Germline assignment: CDR1 MGHRA and CDR2 YSYEKL. For the CDR3, the DNA is TGCGCCAGCAGCCAAGATCTGGCTAGCGGGGGGATAGCCGAGACCCAGTACTTC. This gives the protein CASSQDLASGGIAETQYF.

The rearrangement uses TRBV19 and TRBJ2-2; TRBD1 agrees at 9 bases. In germline, CDR1 is LNHDA, CDR2 SQIVND (reference sequence). The CDR3 contains 15 residues. With 10 bases clipped from V and 3 bases from J, the junction kept 9 bases outside the gene matches. The CDR3 DNA is TGTGCCACCAGACTGGGACAGGGATACACCGGGGAGCTGTTTTTT. Encoded protein: CATRLGQGYTGELFF.

CDR3 amino acids: CASSRTGTNYGYTF. In nucleotides, the CDR3 is TGTGCCAGCAGTAGGACAGGGACTAACTATGGCTACACCTTC. The chain couples TRBV6-5 to TRBJ1-2; 8 bases fit TRBD1. The CDR3 runs 14 residues. Trimming at V came to 5 bases and at J to 0 bases, leaving 2 bases not matched to a gene. Looked up from germline, CDR1 is MNHEY and CDR2 is SVGAGI.

This clone was found a few times. The chain has TRBV5-1 and TRBJ1-1; 8 bases align to TRBD1. CDR1 is SGHRS, CDR2 YFSETQ, per germline. CDR3 length equals 16 residues. V dropped 3 bases and J dropped 6; count of bases not matched to a gene: 13. This CDR3 reads CASSSPDQGAVAEAFF. CDR3 DNA: TGCGCCAGCAGCTCCCCCGACCAGGGGGCTGTCGCTGAAGCTTTCTTT. Together with reference TRBV5-1 and TRBJ1-1, the CDR3 gives the full variable domain: KAGVTQTPRYLIKTRGQQVTLSCSPISGHRSVSWYQQTPGQGLQFLFEYFSETQRNKGNFPGRFSGRQFSNSRSEMNVSTLELGDSALYLCASSSPDQGAVAEAFFGQGTRLTVV.

Turning to this clone: It is unclear where the CDR3 begins or ends on the DNA, so no DNA is shown, and the CDR3 is as TCRdb lists it. This chain uses TRBV2 with TRBJ2-5; whether TRBD2, the table's D call, matches the DNA was not checked. The CDR3 is 14 residues long, ends included. Germline V gene data show CDR1 as SNHLY and CDR2 as FYNNEI. The CDR3 here is CASRETSVSLYQYF.

The chain couples TRBV5-1 to TRBJ2-1; a possible D gene is TRBD2 (6 bases). V was shortened by 0 bases and J by 7 bases, with 14 bases between the two germline ends. From germline, CDR1 is SGHRS and CDR2 YFSETQ. The CDR3 sequence is 15 residues long. CDR3 DNA sequence: TGCGCCAGCAGCTTGGTGCCGGGAGAGACGAATGAGCAGTTCTTC. It encodes CASSLVPGETNEQFF.

This clone occurred once. J is TRBJ2-3 and V is TRBV2; 9 bases line up with TRBD1. Looked up from germline, CDR1 is SNHLY and CDR2 is FYNNEI. The CDR3 spans 14 residues. After removal of 10 bases from V and 4 bases from J, the junction contained 9 bases not matched to a gene. The CDR3 region is CATRPGQGSDTQYF. The CDR3 DNA follows: TGTGCCACCAGACCGGGACAGGGATCAGATACGCAGTATTTT.

V gene TRBV14 combines with J gene TRBJ1-3, with D possibly TRBD1 on 5 matching bases. V dropped 1 base and J dropped 4 bases, with 8 bases sitting between them. The CDR3 has 14 amino acids. Germline loops: CDR1 SGHDN, CDR2 FVKESK. The DNA for the CDR3 is TGTGCCAGCAGCCAAGCAGGGTACGGAAACACCATATATTTT. Encoded protein: CASSQAGYGNTIYF.

The V gene is TRBV7-8, the J gene TRBJ1-2; no firm D call. V was clipped by 2 bases and J by 8 bases, with 12 bases between them. Germline-derived CDR1 and CDR2 are SGHVS and FQNEAQ. The CDR3 spans 13 residues. The CDR3 DNA follows: TGTGCCAGCAGCTTATTGGAGGCTCGCGGCTACACCTTC. Translation: CASSLLEARGYTF. The variable domain in full, with the rest retrieved from reference TRBV7-8 and TRBJ1-2, is GAGVSQSPRYKVAKRGQDVALRCDPISGHVSLFWYQQALGQGPEFLTYFQNEAQLDKSGLPSDRFFAERPEGSVSTLKIQRTQQEDSAVYLCASSLLEARGYTFGSGTRLTVV.

J is TRBJ1-1 and V is TRBV7-9; TRBD1 matches 8 bases. There are 13 residues in the CDR3. Germline CDR1 is SEHNR and CDR2 is FQNEAQ (reference sequence). V lost 4 bases and J lost 8; bases outside the gene matches: 6. The chain's CDR3 is CASSSPDRVEAFF. DNA of the CDR3: TGTGCCAGCAGCTCACCGGACAGGGTCGAAGCTTTCTTT.

J is TRBJ2-7 and V is TRBV27; the D is unclear. Germline CDR1 reads MNHEY; CDR2 reads SMNVEV (reference sequence). V lost 5 bases and J 2 bases, leaving 10 bases between the germline ends. CDR3 length: 13 residues. The CDR3 region is CASSTRRAYEQYF. The CDR3 coding sequence is TGTGCCAGCAGTACTCGCCGGGCCTACGAGCAGTACTTC.

The chain has TRBV5-3 and TRBJ2-3, with D possibly TRBD2 on 6 matching bases. TRBV5-3 is known as an ORF, though its function is uncertain. Trimming pared 4 bases from V and 6 bases from J, leaving 21 bases between. The CDR3 spans 16 residues. DNA for the CDR3: TGTGCCAGAAGCCTAGGTCACTGGGTCGGAGGGGATACGCAGTATTTT. It translates to CARSLGHWVGGDTQYF.

The V call is TRBV30, the J call TRBJ2-7; 9 bases are a match to TRBD2. There are 13 residues in the CDR3. Germline values: CDR1 GTSNPN, CDR2 SVGIG (reference sequence). Germline trimming cut 1 base from V and 4 bases from J; bases unmatched to any gene: 2. The CDR3 DNA reads TGTGCCTGGAGTGGACTAGCGGAGTACGAGCAGTACTTC. It specifies CAWSGLAEYEQYF.

The V gene is TRBV5-4, the J gene TRBJ2-5; 9 bases are a match to TRBD2. CDR1 is SGHNT, CDR2 YYREEE, per germline (reference sequence). This CDR3 contains 13 residues. V was clipped by 2 bases and J by 6 bases; unmatched bases: 2. DNA for the CDR3: TGTGCCAGCAGCTTCGGGACTAGCCAGACCCAGTACTTC. It codes for CASSFGTSQTQYF. Based on the CDR3 plus reference TRBV5-4 and TRBJ2-5, the full variable domain is ETGVTQSPTHLIKTRGQQVTLRCSSQSGHNTVSWYQQALGQGPQFIFQYYREEENGRGNFPPRFSGLQFPNYSSELNVNALELDDSALYLCASSFGTSQTQYFGPGTRLLVL.

The CDR3 loop is CASSRNRNTEAFF. CDR3 in DNA: TGTGCCAGCAGCCGAAACAGGAACACTGAAGCTTTCTTT. The V gene is TRBV3-1 (or the pseudogene TRBV3-2), the J gene TRBJ1-1; D is unresolved. Germline loops: CDR1 LGHDT, CDR2 YNNKEL (reference sequence). Between the trimmed V and J ends, which lost 4 bases and 1 base, there was a span of 7 bases. There are 13 residues in the CDR3.

By its share, this clone is medium-sized. This rearrangement joins TRBV5-4 to TRBJ2-2; tentatively, D is TRBD2 (6 bases). Trimming took 5 bases from V and 6 from J, leaving 17 bases between them. In germline, CDR1 is SGHNT, CDR2 YYREEE (reference sequence). This CDR3 contains 15 residues. CDR3 coding DNA: TGTGCCAGCAGGTTAGACCCTAGCGACGCCGGGGAGCTGTTTTTT. Amino acid sequence: CASRLDPSDAGELFF.

This clone appeared a few times. The chain recombines TRBV5-1 with TRBJ2-2; possibly TRBD1 for D (6 bases). CDR3 length equals 15 residues. The V end lost 0 bases, the J end lost 5 bases, and 11 bases lay between the germline ends. Germline assignment: CDR1 SGHRS and CDR2 YFSETQ. CDR3 sequence (DNA): TGCGCCAGCAGCTTGGGGGGGCTGTGGACCGGGGAGCTGTTTTTT. It is translated as CASSLGGLWTGELFF.

The chain carries TRBV3-1 (or the pseudogene TRBV3-2) and TRBJ1-1; D gene uncertain. Trimming removed 3 bases at V and 8 bases at J, with 10 bases between. The CDR3 runs 12 residues. Germline-derived CDR1 and CDR2 are LGHDT and YNNKEL (reference sequence). The CDR3 sequence: CASSQARREAFF. Here the CDR3 DNA reads TGTGCCAGCAGCCAGGCCCGGAGAGAAGCTTTCTTT.

The gene calls are TRBV5-4 and TRBJ2-1; no reliable D call. From germline, CDR1 is SGHNT and CDR2 YYREEE (reference sequence). The V end lost 0 bases, the J end lost 6 bases, and 13 bases lay between the germline ends. This CDR3 has 15 amino acids. CDR3 in amino acids: CASSLGGRGGNEQFF. CDR3 nucleotide sequence: TGTGCCAGCAGCTTGGGAGGTCGTGGCGGCAATGAGCAGTTCTTC.